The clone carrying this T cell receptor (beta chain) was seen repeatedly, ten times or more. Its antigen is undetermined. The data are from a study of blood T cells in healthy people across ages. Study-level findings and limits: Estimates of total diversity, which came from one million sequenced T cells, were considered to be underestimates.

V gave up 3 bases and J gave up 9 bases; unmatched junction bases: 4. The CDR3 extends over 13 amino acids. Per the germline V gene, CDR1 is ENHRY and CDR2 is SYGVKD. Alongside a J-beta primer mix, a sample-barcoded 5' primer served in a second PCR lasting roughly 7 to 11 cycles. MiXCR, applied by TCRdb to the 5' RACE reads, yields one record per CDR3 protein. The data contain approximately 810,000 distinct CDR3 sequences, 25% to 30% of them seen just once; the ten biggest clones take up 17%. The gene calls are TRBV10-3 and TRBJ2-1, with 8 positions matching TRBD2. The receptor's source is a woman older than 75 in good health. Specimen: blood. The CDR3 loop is CAISDGGAGEQFF. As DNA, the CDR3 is TGTGCCATCAGTGACGGGGGGGCAGGTGAGCAGTTCTTC.